This T cell receptor (beta chain) was obtained from a study of control samples from healthy donors and cancer patients. The CDR3 totals 15 residues. Germline CDR1 and CDR2: SEHNR and FQNEAQ (reference sequence). After removal of 5 bases from V and 3 bases from J, the junction contained 9 bases not matched to a gene. The table came from immunoSEQ multiplex PCR; TCRdb's copy has only in-frame clones and leaves some out. Of more than 50,000 clones listed, around 90% are singletons. This receptor was obtained from a man aged 50-60 years in good health. The sample comprised blood. This chain uses TRBV7-9 with TRBJ1-2, with 7 bases matching TRBD1. The CDR3 region has the DNA TGTGCCAGCAGCACCCCCGGAGGGGGCCACTATGGCTACACCTTC. It encodes CASSTPGGGHYGYTF.